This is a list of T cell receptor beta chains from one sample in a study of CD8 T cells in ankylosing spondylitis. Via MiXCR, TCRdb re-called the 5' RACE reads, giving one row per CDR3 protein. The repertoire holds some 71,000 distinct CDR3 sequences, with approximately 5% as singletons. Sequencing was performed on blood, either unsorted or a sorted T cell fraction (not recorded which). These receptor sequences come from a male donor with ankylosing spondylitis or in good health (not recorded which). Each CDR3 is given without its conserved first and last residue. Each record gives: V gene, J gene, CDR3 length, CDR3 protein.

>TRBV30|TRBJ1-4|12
AWSPRSVNEKLF
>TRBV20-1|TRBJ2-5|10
SVPDRQETQY
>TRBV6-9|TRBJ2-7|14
ASSYSKRRRPYEQY
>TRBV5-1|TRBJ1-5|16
ASSLVPLDRGGNQPQH
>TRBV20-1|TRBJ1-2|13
SARDFEDTNYGYT
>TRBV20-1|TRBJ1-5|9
SAIGGSPQH
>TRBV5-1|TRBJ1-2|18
ASSLDLSTGHTQKGYGYT
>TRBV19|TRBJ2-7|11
ASSRQGNYEQY
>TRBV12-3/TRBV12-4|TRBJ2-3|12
ASSPGGWADTQY
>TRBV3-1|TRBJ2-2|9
ASSDRTELF
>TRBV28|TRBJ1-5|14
ASSFIGPLGNQPQH
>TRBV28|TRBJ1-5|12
ASVADSPLQPQH
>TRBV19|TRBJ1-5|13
AISGQGLGNQPQH
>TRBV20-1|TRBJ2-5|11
SAWDRDPETQY
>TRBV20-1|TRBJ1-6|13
SAEERRASNSPLH
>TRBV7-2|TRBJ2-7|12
ASSLRDSIYEQY
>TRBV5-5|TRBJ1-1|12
ASSYLIGETEAF
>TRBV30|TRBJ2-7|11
AWRERPPGEQY
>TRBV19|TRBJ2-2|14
ASTSGRGRNTGELF
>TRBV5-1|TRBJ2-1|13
ASSRGGGLYNEQF
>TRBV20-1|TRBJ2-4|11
SASGGAKNIQY
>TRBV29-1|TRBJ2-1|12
SVSGTSGGDEQF
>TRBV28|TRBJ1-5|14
ASSLWAANSNQPQH
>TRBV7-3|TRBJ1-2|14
ASSPFEGDKGYGYT
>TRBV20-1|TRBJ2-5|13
SARNRLAGKETQY
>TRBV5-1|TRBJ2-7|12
ASTQQGGVDEQY
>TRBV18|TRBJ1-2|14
ASSSSTGGANYGYT
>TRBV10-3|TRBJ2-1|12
AIRYEGIYNEQF
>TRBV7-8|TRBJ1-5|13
ASSLALGGNQPQH
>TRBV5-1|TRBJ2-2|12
ASSPYDTTGELF
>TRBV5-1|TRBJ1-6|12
ASSLEMGNSPLH
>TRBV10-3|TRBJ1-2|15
AISESAGTGGAEGYT
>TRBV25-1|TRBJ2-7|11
ANPKEEPYEQY
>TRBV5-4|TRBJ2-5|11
ASSPWGQEAQY
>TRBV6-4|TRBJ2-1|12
ASSSDRDFGEQF
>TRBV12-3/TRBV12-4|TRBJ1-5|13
ASSLEVKSNPPQH
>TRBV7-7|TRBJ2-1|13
ASSGGLSPYNEQF
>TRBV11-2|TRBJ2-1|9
ASSHGQEQF
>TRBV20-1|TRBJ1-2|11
SVRDRGDIGYT
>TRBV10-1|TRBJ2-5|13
ASSAWGTGQETQY
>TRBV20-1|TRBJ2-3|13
SADGLAGGTDTQY
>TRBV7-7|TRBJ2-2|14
ASSSTPTANTGELF
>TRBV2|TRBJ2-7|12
ASSETGGLYEQY
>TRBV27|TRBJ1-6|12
ASSPQGAHSPLH
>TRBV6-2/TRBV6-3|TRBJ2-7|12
ASSTGLGTYEQY
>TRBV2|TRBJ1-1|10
ASIQGGTEAF
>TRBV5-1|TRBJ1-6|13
ASSPEGRVGSPLH
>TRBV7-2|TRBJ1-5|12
ASSLRQASQPQH
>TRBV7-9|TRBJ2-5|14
ASSSRVLGAQETQY
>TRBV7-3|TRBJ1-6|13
ASSLTGGRDSPLH